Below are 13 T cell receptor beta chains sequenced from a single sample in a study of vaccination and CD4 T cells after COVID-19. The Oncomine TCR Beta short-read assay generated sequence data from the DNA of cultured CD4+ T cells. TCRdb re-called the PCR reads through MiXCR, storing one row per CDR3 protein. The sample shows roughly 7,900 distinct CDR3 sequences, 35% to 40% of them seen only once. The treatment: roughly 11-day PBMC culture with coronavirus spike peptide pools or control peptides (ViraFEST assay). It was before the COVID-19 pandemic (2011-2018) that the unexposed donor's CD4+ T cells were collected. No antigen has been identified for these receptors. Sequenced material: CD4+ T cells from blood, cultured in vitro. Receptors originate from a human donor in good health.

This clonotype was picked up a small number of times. The CDR3: CSANPFGDPNQPQHF. In nucleotides, the CDR3 is TGCAGTGCTAACCCCTTCGGGGACCCCAATCAGCCCCAGCATTTT. The chain recombines TRBV20-1 with TRBJ1-5, with TRBD1 as a possible D gene (5 bases). CDR3 length: 15 residues. Germline assignment: CDR1 DFQATT and CDR2 SNEGSKA (reference sequence). The ends were cut back, 4 bases at V and 3 bases at J, with 16 bases in the middle.

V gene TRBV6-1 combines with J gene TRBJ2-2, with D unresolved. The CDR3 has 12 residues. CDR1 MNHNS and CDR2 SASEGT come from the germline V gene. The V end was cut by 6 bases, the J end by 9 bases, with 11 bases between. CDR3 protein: CASSPKPWELFF. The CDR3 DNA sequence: TGTGCCAGCAGCCCGAAACCCTGGGAGCTGTTTTTT.

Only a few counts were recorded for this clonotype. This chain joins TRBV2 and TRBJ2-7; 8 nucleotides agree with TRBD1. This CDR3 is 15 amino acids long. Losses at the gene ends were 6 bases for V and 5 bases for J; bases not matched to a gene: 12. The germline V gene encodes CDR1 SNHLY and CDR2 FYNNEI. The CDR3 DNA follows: TGTGCCAGCAGCGCCCTCCAGGGGGCGCCCCACGAGCAGTACTTC. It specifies CASSALQGAPHEQYF.

The CDR3 region has the DNA TGTGCCAGTAGTATCAATTTGTGGGGGGCAGGGCGGCCCCAGCATTTT. Translation: CASSINLWGAGRPQHF. This sequence joins TRBV19 and TRBJ1-5; D is possibly TRBD1 (6 bases). Per the germline V gene, CDR1 is LNHDA and CDR2 is SQIVND (reference sequence). This CDR3 is 16 amino acids long. Deletions cut 3 bases from V and 9 bases from J, with 21 bases between. Supplemented by reference TRBV19 and TRBJ1-5, the full variable domain reads DGGITQSPKYLFRKEGQNVTLSCEQNLNHDAMYWYRQDPGQGLRLIYYSQIVNDFQKGDIAEGYSVSREKKESFPLTVTSAQKNPTAFYLCASSINLWGAGRPQHFGDGTRLSIL.

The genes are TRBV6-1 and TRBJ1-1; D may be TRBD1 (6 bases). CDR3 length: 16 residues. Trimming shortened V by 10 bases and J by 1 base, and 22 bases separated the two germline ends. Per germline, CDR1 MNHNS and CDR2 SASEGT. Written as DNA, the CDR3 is TGTGCCACGCGATTCGGGGGGCGCTTGGGGAACACTGAAGCTTTCTTT. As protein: CATRFGGRLGNTEAFF.

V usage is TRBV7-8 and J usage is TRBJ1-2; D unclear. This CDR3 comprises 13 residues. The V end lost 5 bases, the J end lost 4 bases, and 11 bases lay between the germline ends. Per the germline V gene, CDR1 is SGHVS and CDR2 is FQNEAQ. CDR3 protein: CASSRREAYGYTF. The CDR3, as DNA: TGTGCCAGCAGCCGTCGGGAGGCCTATGGCTACACCTTC.

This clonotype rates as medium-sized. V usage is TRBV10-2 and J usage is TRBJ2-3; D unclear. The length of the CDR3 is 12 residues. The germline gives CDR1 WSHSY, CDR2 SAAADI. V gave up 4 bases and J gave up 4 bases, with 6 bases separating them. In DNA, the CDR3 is TGCGCCAGCAGTGCACTCCCAGATACGCAGTATTTT. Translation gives CASSALPDTQYF.

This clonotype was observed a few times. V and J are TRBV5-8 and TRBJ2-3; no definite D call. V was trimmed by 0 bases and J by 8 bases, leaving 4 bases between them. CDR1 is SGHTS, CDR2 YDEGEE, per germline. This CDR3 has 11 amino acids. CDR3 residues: CASSLGRTQYF. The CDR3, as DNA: TGTGCCAGCAGCTTGGGACGTACGCAGTATTTT.

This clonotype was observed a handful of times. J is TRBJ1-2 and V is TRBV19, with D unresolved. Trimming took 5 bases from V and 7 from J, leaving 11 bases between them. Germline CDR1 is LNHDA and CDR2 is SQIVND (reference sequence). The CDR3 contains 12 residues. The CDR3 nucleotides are TGTGCCAGTAGTCCCTTTCTTGGTGGCTACACCTTC. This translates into CASSPFLGGYTF.

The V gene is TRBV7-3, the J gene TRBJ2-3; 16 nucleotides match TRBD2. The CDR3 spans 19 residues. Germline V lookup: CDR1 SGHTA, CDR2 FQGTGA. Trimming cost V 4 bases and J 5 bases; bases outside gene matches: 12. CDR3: CASSSRPGLAGGEGDTQYF. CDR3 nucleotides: TGTGCCAGCAGCTCACGCCCGGGACTAGCGGGGGGGGAGGGAGATACGCAGTATTTT. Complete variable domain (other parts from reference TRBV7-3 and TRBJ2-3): GAGVSQTPSNKVTEKGKYVELRCDPISGHTALYWYRQSLGQGPEFLIYFQGTGAADDSGLPNDRFFAVRPEGSVSTLKIQRTERGDSAVYLCASSSRPGLAGGEGDTQYFGPGTRLTVL.

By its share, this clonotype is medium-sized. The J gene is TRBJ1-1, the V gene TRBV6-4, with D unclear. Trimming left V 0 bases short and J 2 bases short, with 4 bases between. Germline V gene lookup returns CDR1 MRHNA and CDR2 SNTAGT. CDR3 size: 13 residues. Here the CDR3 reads CASSDSDNTEAFF. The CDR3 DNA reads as TGTGCCAGCAGTGACTCTGACAACACTGAAGCTTTCTTT.

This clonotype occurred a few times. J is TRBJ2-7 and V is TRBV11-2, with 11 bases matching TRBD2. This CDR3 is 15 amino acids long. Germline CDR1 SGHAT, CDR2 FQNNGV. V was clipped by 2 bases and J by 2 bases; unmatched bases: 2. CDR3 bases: TGTGCCAGCAGCTTAAGGACTAGCGGGCCCTACGAGCAGTACTTC. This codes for CASSLRTSGPYEQYF. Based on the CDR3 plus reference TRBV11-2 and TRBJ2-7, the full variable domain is EAGVAQSPRYKIIEKRQSVAFWCNPISGHATLYWYQQILGQGPKLLIQFQNNGVVDDSQLPKDRFSAERLKGVDSTLKIQPAKLEDSAVYLCASSLRTSGPYEQYFGPGTRLTVT.

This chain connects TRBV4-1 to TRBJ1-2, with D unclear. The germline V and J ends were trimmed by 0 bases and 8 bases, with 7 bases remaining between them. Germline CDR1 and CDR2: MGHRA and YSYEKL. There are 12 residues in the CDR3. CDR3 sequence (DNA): TGCGCCAGCAGCCAAGAAGCCGGGGGCTACACCTTC. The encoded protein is CASSQEAGGYTF.